Sequencing of this T cell receptor beta chain was carried out in a study of T cell responses to AZD1222 COVID-19 vaccine. The assay was immunoSEQ multiplex PCR, and TCRdb's table has in-frame clones only and misses some. The table records roughly 180,000 clones, 91% of them present only once. With V trimmed by 2 bases and J by 4 bases, 20 bases remained unmatched. The CDR3 has 20 amino acids. Germline CDR1 MDHEN, CDR2 SYDVKM. The specimen comprised peripheral blood, sampled on day 0 of AZD1222 vaccination. The TCR comes from an adult in good health. The rearrangement joins TRBV28 to TRBJ1-2; 9 positions match TRBD1. This chain's CDR3 is CASSLLLGAGQGMTPYGYTF. Here the CDR3 DNA reads TGTGCCAGCAGTTTACTTTTAGGGGCGGGACAGGGCATGACGCCCTATGGCTACACCTTC.